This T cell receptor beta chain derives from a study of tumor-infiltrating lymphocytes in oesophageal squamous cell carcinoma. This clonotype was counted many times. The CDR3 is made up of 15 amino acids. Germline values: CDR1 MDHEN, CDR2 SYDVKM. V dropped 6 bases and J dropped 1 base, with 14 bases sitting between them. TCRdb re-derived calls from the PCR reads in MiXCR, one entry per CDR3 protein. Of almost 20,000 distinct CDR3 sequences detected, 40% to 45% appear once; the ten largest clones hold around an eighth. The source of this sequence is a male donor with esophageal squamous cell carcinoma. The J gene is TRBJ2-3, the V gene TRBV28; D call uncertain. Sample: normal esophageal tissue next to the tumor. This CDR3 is CASSLVRGGTDTQYF. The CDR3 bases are TGTGCCAGCAGCCTAGTACGCGGTGGCACAGATACGCAGTATTTT.